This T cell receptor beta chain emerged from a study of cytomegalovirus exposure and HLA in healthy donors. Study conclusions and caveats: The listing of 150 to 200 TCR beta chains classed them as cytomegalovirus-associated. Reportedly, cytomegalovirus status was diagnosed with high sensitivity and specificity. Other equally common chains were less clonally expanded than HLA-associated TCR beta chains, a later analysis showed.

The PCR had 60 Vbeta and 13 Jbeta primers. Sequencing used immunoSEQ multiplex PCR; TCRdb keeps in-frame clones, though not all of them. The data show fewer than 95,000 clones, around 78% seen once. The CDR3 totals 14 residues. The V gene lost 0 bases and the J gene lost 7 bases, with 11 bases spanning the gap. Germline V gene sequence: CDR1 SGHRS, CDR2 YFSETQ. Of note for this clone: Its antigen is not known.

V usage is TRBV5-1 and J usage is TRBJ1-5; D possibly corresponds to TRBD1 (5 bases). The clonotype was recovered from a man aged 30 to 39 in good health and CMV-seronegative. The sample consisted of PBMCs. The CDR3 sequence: CASSLDGGEQPQHF. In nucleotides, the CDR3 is TGCGCCAGCAGCTTGGACGGGGGAGAGCAGCCCCAGCATTTT.